Listed below are T cell receptor beta chains from one sample, sequenced in a study of cytomegalovirus exposure and HLA in healthy donors. Libraries were prepared by immunoSEQ multiplex PCR; TCRdb keeps only in-frame clonotypes and omits some of them. The sample holds 120,000 to 150,000 clones, around 75% seen once. Material for sequencing was PBMCs. These receptors were collected from a young woman in good health and CMV-seronegative. Each CDR3 is given with its conserved first and last residue. A D gene is named only where the DNA matches it firmly. The size field is filled for only some rows; it gives once, few, many or a size class.

NA | NA | TRBJ1-1 | 14 | TRBV6-5 | CASSLEGRNTEAFF | TGTGCCAGCAGTTTGGAGGGGCGGAACACTGAAGCTTTCTTT
TRBD1 | few | TRBJ2-3 | 11 | TRBV6-4 | CASRAGGTQYF | TGTGCCAGCAGGGCAGGGGGCACGCAGTATTTT
NA | NA | TRBJ1-3 | 11 | TRBV5-1 | CASQGGNTIYF | TGCGCCAGCCAGGGTGGAAACACCATATATTTT
NA | NA | TRBJ2-3 | 12 | TRBV7-2 | CASSLSGDTQYF | TGTGCCAGCAGCTTATCGGGAGATACGCAGTATTTT
NA | NA | TRBJ1-5 | 16 | TRBV5-6 | CASSLGGHRSNQPQHF | TGTGCCAGCAGCTTGGGGGGACATAGAAGCAATCAGCCCCAGCATTTT
TRBD1 | NA | TRBJ1-2 | 14 | TRBV5-1 | CASSIGQDNYGYTF | TGCGCCAGCAGCATCGGACAGGATAACTATGGCTACACCTTC
NA | once | TRBJ2-5 | 14 | TRBV10-3 | CAISGPRGAETQYF | TGTGCCATCAGTGGGCCTCGGGGGGCAGAGACCCAGTACTTC
NA | few | TRBJ1-3 | 14 | TRBV11-3 | CASSFGLSGNTIYF | TGTGCCAGCAGCTTTGGCCTCTCTGGAAACACCATATATTTT
NA | NA | TRBJ2-1 | 16 | TRBV11-3 | CASSETRGSSYNEQFF | TGTGCCAGCAGCGAAACAAGGGGGAGCTCCTACAATGAGCAGTTCTTC
TRBD1 | once | TRBJ1-1 | 13 | TRBV6-5 | CASSYSGTGKAFF | TGTGCCAGCAGTTACTCAGGGACAGGTAAAGCTTTCTTT
NA | NA | TRBJ1-5 | 16 | TRBV28 | CASSLPTSRGDQPQHF | TGTGCCAGCAGCCTTCCAACCTCACGAGGTGACCAGCCCCAGCATTTT
NA | NA | TRBJ2-5 | 14 | TRBV13 | CASTLDSHRETQYF | TGTGCCAGCACCTTAGACTCGCACCGGGAGACCCAGTACTTC
NA | NA | TRBJ2-1 | 13 | TRBV6-5 | CASSSTGSNEQFF | TGTGCCAGCAGTTCGACTGGAAGCAATGAGCAGTTCTTC
TRBD2 | NA | TRBJ2-4 | 14 | TRBV11-2 | CASKSTGGGNSQYF | TGTGCCAGCAAGTCTACCGGGGGGGGAAACAGTCAGTACTTC
TRBD1 | NA | TRBJ2-7 | 15 | TRBV4-1 | CASSRGQGGPYEQYF | TGCGCCAGCAGCCGGGGACAGGGGGGCCCCTACGAGCAGTACTTC